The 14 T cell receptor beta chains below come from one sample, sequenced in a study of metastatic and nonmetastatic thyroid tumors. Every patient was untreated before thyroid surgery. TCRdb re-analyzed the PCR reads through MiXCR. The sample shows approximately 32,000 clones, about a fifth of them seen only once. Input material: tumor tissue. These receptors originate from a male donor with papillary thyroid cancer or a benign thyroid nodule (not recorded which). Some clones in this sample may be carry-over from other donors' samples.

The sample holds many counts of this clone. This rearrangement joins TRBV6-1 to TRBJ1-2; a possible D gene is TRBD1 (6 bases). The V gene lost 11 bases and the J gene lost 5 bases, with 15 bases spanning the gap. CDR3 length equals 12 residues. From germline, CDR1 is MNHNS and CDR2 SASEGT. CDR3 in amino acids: CAVDRLPYGYTF. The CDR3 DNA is TGTGCCGTAGACAGGCTACCTTATGGCTACACCTTC.

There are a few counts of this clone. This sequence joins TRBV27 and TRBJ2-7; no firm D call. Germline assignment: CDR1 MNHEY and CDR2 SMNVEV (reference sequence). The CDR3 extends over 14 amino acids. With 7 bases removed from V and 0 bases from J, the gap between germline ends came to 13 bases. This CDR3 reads CASISTTNSYEQYF. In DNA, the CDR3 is TGTGCCAGCATTTCCACCACCAACTCCTACGAGCAGTACTTC.

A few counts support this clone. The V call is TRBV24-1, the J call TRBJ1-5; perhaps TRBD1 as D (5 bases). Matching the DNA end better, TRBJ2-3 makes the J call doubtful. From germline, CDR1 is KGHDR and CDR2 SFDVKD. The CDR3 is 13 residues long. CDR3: CATSMGLGQPQYF. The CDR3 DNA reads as TGTGCCACCAGCATGGGGCTGGGTCAGCCCCAGTATTTT.

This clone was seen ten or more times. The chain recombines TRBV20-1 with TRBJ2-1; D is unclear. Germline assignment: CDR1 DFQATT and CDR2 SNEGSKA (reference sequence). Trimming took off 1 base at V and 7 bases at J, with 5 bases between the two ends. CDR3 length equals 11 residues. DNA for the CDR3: TGCAGTGCTAGAGCCCCAAATGAGCAGTTCTTC. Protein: CSARAPNEQFF.

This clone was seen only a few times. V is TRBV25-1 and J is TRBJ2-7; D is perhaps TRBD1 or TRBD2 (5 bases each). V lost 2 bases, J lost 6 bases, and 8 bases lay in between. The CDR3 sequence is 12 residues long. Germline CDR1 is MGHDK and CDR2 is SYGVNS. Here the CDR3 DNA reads TGTGCCAGCAGTGAAGAGGGGCGCGAGCAGTACTTC. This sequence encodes CASSEEGREQYF.

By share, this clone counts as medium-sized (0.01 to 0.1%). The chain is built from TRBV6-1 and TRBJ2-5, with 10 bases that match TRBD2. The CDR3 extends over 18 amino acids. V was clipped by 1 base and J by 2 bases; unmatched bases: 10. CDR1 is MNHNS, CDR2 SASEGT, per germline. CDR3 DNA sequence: TGTGCCAGCAGTGAAGGGTGGTTAGCGGGAGGACAACAAGAGACCCAGTACTTC. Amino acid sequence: CASSEGWLAGGQQETQYF.

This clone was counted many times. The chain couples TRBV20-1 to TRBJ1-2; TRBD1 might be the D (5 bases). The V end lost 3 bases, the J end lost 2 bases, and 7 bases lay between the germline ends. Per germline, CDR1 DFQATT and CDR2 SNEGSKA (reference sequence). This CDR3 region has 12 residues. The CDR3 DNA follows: TGCAGTGCTAGGGGGCAGAACTATGGCTACACCTTC. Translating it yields CSARGQNYGYTF.

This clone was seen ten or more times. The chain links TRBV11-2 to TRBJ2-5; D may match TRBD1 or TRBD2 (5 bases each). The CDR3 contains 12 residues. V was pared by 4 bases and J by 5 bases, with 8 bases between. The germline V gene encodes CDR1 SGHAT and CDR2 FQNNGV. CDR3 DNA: TGTGCCAGCAGCTCCAGGGAGGAGACCCAGTACTTC. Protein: CASSSREETQYF. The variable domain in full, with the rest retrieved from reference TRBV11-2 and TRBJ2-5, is EAGVAQSPRYKIIEKRQSVAFWCNPISGHATLYWYQQILGQGPKLLIQFQNNGVVDDSQLPKDRFSAERLKGVDSTLKIQPAKLEDSAVYLCASSSREETQYFGPGTRLLVL.

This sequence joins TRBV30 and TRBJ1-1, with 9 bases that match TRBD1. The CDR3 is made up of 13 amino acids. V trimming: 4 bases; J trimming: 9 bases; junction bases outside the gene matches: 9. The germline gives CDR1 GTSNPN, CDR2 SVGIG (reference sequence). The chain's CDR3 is CAWIRDREFKAFF. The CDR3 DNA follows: TGTGCCTGGATCCGGGACAGGGAATTTAAAGCTTTCTTT.

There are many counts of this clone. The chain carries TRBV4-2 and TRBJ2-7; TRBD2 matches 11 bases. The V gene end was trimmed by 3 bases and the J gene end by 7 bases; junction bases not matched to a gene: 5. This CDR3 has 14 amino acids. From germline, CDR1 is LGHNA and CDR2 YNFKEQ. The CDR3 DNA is TGTGCCAGCAGCCATGGGACTAGCGGTCATGAGCAGTACTTC. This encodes CASSHGTSGHEQYF.

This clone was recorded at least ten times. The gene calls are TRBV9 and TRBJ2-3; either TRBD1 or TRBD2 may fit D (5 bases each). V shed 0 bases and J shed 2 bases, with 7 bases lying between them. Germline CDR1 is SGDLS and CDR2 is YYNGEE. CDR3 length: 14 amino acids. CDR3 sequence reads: CASSVAGPTDTQYF. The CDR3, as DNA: TGTGCCAGCAGCGTAGCGGGACCCACAGATACGCAGTATTTT. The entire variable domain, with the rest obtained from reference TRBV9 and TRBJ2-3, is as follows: DSGVTQTPKHLITATGQRVTLRCSPRSGDLSVYWYQQSLDQGLQFLIQYYNGEERAKGNILERFSAQQFPDLHSELNLSSLELGDSALYFCASSVAGPTDTQYFGPGTRLTVL.

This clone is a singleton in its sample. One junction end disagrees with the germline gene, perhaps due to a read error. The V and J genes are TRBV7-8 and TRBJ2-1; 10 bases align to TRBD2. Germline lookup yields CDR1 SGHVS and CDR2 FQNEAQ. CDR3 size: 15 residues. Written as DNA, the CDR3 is TGTGCCAGCAGCCCTGGGACTAGCGTGGTCAATGATCAGTTCTTC. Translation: CASSPGTSVVNDQFF.

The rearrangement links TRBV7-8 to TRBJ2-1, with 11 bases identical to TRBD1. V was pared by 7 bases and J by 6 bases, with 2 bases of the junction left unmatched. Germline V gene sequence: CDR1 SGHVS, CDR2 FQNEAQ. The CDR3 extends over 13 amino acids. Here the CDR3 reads CASIGTGGNEQFF. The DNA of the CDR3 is TGTGCCAGCATTGGGACAGGGGGCAATGAGCAGTTCTTC.

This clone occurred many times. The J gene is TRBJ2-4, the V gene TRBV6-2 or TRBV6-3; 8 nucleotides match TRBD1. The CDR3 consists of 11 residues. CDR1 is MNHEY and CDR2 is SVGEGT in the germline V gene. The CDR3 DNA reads TGTGGGACAGGGGCCAAAAACATTCAGTACTTC. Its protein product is CGTGAKNIQYF.